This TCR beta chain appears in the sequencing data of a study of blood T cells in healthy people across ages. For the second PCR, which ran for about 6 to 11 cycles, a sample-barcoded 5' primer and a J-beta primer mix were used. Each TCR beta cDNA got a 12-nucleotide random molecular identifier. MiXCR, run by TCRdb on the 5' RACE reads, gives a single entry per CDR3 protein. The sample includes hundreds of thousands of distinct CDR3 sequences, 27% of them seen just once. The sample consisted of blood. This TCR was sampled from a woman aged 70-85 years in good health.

The CDR3 sequence: CASRSRGRSGNTIYF. CDR3 DNA: TGTGCCAGCCGATCAAGAGGCCGCTCTGGAAACACCATATATTTT. The V call is TRBV28, the J call TRBJ1-3; D not certain. This CDR3 has 15 amino acids. CDR1 is MDHEN and CDR2 is SYDVKM in the germline V gene. The V end lost 8 bases, the J end lost 0 bases, and 14 bases lay between the germline ends.